What follows are 4 T cell receptor beta chains derived from one specimen sequenced in a study of graft-versus-host responses after intestinal transplantation. Produced via immunoSEQ multiplex PCR; TCRdb's table is partial and in-frame only. The sample has 12,000 or so clones, about 89% seen once. Noted time point: postoperative day 105 after intestinal transplantation (dayNNNN = postoperative day). Sample: PBMCs, taken 105 days after intestinal transplantation. Receptors originate from a human patient who received an intestinal transplant, so some T cells may come from the graft donor.

The rearrangement uses TRBV5-1 and TRBJ1-2, with 10 bases lining up with TRBD1. This CDR3 region has 17 residues. Germline V lookup: CDR1 SGHRS, CDR2 YFSETQ. V trimming: 3 bases; J trimming: 0 bases; junction bases outside the gene matches: 8. CDR3 in amino acids: CASSSRDRGAANYGYTF. The CDR3 DNA is TGCGCCAGCAGCTCCCGGGACAGGGGAGCGGCTAACTATGGCTACACCTTC.

The V gene is TRBV28, the J gene TRBJ2-3, with D perhaps TRBD2 (5 bases). The V gene lost 5 bases and the J gene lost 0 bases, with 24 bases spanning the gap. This CDR3 has 19 amino acids. Germline assignment: CDR1 MDHEN and CDR2 SYDVKM. The CDR3 reads CASSRTELWTGWSTDTQYF. The CDR3 DNA follows: TGTGCCAGCAGTCGAACCGAACTCTGGACGGGATGGAGCACAGATACGCAGTATTTT.

The V and J genes are TRBV2 and TRBJ2-3; TRBD1 matches 8 bases. V lost 2 bases and J lost 0; bases outside the gene matches: 1. CDR3 size: 15 residues. In germline, CDR1 is SNHLY, CDR2 FYNNEI. CDR3 amino acids: CASSERTGSTDTQYF. DNA of the CDR3: TGTGCCAGCAGTGAAAGGACAGGGAGCACAGATACGCAGTATTTT. Combining the CDR3 with reference TRBV2 and TRBJ2-3 gives the whole variable domain EPEVTQTPSHQVTQMGQEVILRCVPISNHLYFYWYRQILGQKVEFLVSFYNNEISEKSEIFDDQFSVERPDGSNFTLKIRSTKLEDSAMYFCASSERTGSTDTQYFGPGTRLTVL.

The chain carries TRBV18 and TRBJ2-3, with D perhaps matching TRBD2 (7 bases). CDR3 length: 16 amino acids. Germline V gives CDR1 KGHSH, CDR2 LQKENI. Trimming took 0 bases from V and 6 from J, leaving 16 bases between them. CDR3 protein: CASSPPETGRVDTQYF. CDR3 DNA: TGTGCCAGCTCACCACCGGAAACAGGGAGGGTCGATACGCAGTATTTT.